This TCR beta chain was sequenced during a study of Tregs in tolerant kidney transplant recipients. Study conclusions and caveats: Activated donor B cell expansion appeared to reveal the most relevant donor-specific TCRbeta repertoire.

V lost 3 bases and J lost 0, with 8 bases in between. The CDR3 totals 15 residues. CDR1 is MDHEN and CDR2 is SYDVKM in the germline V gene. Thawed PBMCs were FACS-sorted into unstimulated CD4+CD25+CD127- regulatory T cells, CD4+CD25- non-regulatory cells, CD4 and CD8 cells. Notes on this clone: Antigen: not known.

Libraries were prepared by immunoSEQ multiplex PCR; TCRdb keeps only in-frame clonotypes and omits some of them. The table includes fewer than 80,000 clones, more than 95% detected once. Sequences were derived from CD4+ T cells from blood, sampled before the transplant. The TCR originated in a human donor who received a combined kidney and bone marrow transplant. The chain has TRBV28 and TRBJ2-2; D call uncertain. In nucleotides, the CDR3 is TGTGCCAGCAGTTTCCACAGCTCGAACACCGGGGAGCTGTTTTTT. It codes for CASSFHSSNTGELFF.